Listed below are T cell receptor beta chains from one sample, sequenced in a study of T-cell reconstitution after alpha-beta-depleted transplantation in children. A single record per CDR3 protein comes from TCRdb applying MiXCR to the PCR reads. The sample shows over 200,000 distinct CDR3 sequences, around a sixth of them seen only once. Sequencing used PBMCs, mostly from graft donor cells, obtained 360 days after TCRalphabeta/CD19-depleted stem cell transplant. These receptors came from a male patient between 2 and 15 years old who had a stem cell transplant for acute lymphoblastic leukemia, so the T cells may come from the graft donor. Both conserved end residues are part of each CDR3. Each record gives: clone size, CDR3 length, D gene, V gene, J gene, CDR3 DNA, CDR3 protein. A D gene is named only where the DNA matches it firmly. Clone size is given for some rows only: seen once, a few or many times, or a class if the clone is expanded.

>few|15|TRBD1|TRBV24-1|TRBJ2-7
TGTGCCACCAGTGACCCCGGGACAGGAAAATACGAGCAGTACTTC
CATSDPGTGKYEQYF
>-|16|TRBD2|TRBV5-1|TRBJ2-1
TGCGCCAGCAGCTTCCTAGCGGGGGGGCCTAACAATGAGCAGTTCTTC
CASSFLAGGPNNEQFF
>few|11|-|TRBV20-1|TRBJ2-7
TGCAGTGCCGATTTGTCCTACGAGCAGTACTTC
CSADLSYEQYF
>many|13|TRBD1|TRBV20-1|TRBJ2-7
TGCAGTGCCCCGTGGGACAGGGGGCTCGAGCAGTACTTC
CSAPWDRGLEQYF
>-|16|-|TRBV5-1|TRBJ2-1
TGCGCCAGCAGCTTGGATGTCCTTAGCTCCTACAATGAGCAGTTCTTC
CASSLDVLSSYNEQFF
>-|16|-|TRBV6-1|TRBJ2-1
TGTGCCAGCAGCCCGTTATATGGTGGGCTATCGCGGGGGCAGTTCTTC
CASSPLYGGLSRGQFF
>few|15|TRBD1|TRBV7-2|TRBJ2-7
TGTGCCAGCAGCTACCAGGGGGCCGGAGACTACGAGCAGTACTTC
CASSYQGAGDYEQYF
>-|14|-|TRBV6-5|TRBJ2-5
TGTGCCAGCAGTTACACCGACCCGCAGGAGACCCAGTACTTC
CASSYTDPQETQYF
>-|13|TRBD1|TRBV5-1|TRBJ2-7
TGCGCCAGCAGCTTGGAACGGGACAGCGAGCAGTACTTC
CASSLERDSEQYF
>-|15|TRBD1|TRBV7-9|TRBJ1-4
TGTGCCAGCAGCAGACAGGGACAGAAGAATGAAAAACTGTTTTTT
CASSRQGQKNEKLFF
>-|14|-|TRBV12-3/TRBV12-4|TRBJ1-1
TGTGCCAGCAGTTACTGGCAGGGTGGTACTGAAGCTTTCTTT
CASSYWQGGTEAFF
>-|12|TRBD1|TRBV27|TRBJ2-1
TGTGCCAGCAGTTTTCAGGGGGCGGAATTGTTCTTC
CASSFQGAELFF
>-|15|-|TRBV12-3/TRBV12-4|TRBJ2-3
TGTGCCAGCAGTCTGCGGGCCAGGGTCCCAGATACGCAGTATTTT
CASSLRARVPDTQYF
>-|18|-|TRBV20-1|TRBJ1-4
TGCAGTGCTAGAATCCCCCCACAGGGAGATGCAACTAATGAAAAACTGTTTTTT
CSARIPPQGDATNEKLFF
>few|14|-|TRBV5-1|TRBJ1-2
TGCGCCAGCAGCTTTCGCGGAGAGAACTATGGCTACACCTTC
CASSFRGENYGYTF
>-|13|-|TRBV11-2|TRBJ2-7
TGTGCCAGCAGCTCATACACTATTTACGAGCAGTACTTC
CASSSYTIYEQYF
>-|13|-|TRBV5-1|TRBJ2-2
TGCGCCAGTCGGGACGGTGAGACCGGGGAGCTGTTTTTT
CASRDGETGELFF
>few|17|TRBD1|TRBV7-9|TRBJ1-2
TGTGCCAGCAGCTTAGACGGAATGGACAGGGGACGCTATGGCTACACCTTC
CASSLDGMDRGRYGYTF
>-|15|-|TRBV25-1|TRBJ1-1
TGTGCCAGCAGTTTTGCAGGGGAGGTCAACACTGAAGCTTTCTTT
CASSFAGEVNTEAFF
>few|13|-|TRBV20-1|TRBJ1-2
TGCAGTGCTAGGCCAGACGGGACACCCGGCTACACCTTC
CSARPDGTPGYTF
>-|15|-|TRBV18|TRBJ2-2
TGTGCCAGCTCACCAACACGGGCGAGCACCGGGGAGCTGTTTTTT
CASSPTRASTGELFF
>-|14|-|TRBV27|TRBJ1-1
TGTGCCAGCGGATCCGGGACCTTGAACACTGAAGCTTTCTTT
CASGSGTLNTEAFF
>-|15|-|TRBV5-1|TRBJ2-7
TGCGCCAGCAGCTTGGGTGTGGCCCCGAGGGGCGAGCAGTACTTC
CASSLGVAPRGEQYF
>few|14|-|TRBV6-2/TRBV6-3|TRBJ2-4
TGTGCCAGCAGTTACACCCCACTAACGAACATTCAGTACTTC
CASSYTPLTNIQYF
>few|22|TRBD1|TRBV5-5|TRBJ1-1
TGTGCCAGCAGCTTGTTTCTTGAGGCCGGGACAGGGGGTATAAGGGTGAACACTGAAGCTTTCTTT
CASSLFLEAGTGGIRVNTEAFF
>few|12|-|TRBV2|TRBJ1-3
TGTGCCAGCAGTGAAGCGCAAAGGACCATATATTTT
CASSEAQRTIYF
>few|17|-|TRBV28|TRBJ1-2
TGTGCCAGCAGGTCCCGGAGACAATCGAAAGGGGGCTATGGCTACACCTTC
CASRSRRQSKGGYGYTF